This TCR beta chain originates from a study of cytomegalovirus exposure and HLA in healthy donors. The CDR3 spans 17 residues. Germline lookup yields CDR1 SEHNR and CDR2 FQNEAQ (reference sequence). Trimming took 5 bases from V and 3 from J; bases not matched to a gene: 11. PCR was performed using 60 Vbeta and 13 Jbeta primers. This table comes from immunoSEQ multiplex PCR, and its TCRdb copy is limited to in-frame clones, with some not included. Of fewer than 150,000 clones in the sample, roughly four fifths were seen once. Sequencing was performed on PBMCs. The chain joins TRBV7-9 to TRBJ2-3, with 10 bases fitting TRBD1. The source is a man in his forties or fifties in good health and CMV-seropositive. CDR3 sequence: CASSRPDRGQATDTQYF. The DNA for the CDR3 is TGTGCCAGCAGCCGCCCAGACAGGGGGCAGGCGACAGATACGCAGTATTTT. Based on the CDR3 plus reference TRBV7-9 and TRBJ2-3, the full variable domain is DTGVSQNPRHKITKRGQNVTFRCDPISEHNRLYWYRQTLGQGPEFLTYFQNEAQLEKSRLLSDRFSAERPKGSFSTLEIQRTEQGDSAMYLCASSRPDRGQATDTQYFGPGTRLTVL.